This T cell receptor beta chain was documented in a study of blood T cell repertoires in COVID-19. Whole-study context: In each case, the material was cDNA or gDNA derived from T cells, B-cell-depleted T cells, or PBMCs.

The germline V gene has CDR1 LNHNV and CDR2 YYDKDF (reference sequence). The V and J ends lost 5 bases and 8 bases respectively, with 10 bases between them. CDR3 length equals 13 residues. The repertoire was sequenced with immunoSEQ multiplex PCR; TCRdb's copy has only in-frame clones and lacks some. The sample holds 130,000 or so clones, around 81% seen once. This receptor was obtained from a woman aged 55-69 years with active or convalescent COVID-19. The sequenced sample was peripheral blood. The chain uses TRBV15 and TRBJ1-6, with TRBD1 as a possible D gene (6 bases). In nucleotides, the CDR3 is TGTGCCACCAGCCCGCGACAGGATTCACCCCTCCACTTT. Translation: CATSPRQDSPLHF.